This T cell receptor (beta chain) originates from a study of OX40 agonist ivuxolimab in advanced cancers. Regarding the study in general: Ivuxolimab was an agonistic, fully human IgG2 monoclonal antibody directed against OX40 (CD134), a costimulatory receptor. Intravenous ivuxolimab was administered to patients every 2 weeks at six dose levels: 0.01, 0.1, 0.3, 1.5, 3 and 10 mg/kg. Patients were allowed to have had prior anti-PD-1, anti-PD-L1 or anti-CTLA-4 therapy, and less than 45% of the dose-escalation patients had previously received checkpoint inhibitors. Among the roughly 50 dose-escalation patients, about 20 had hepatocellular carcinoma, 15 melanoma, 9 renal cell carcinoma and 9 head and neck cancer. The purpose of peripheral TCRbeta sequencing was to test whether ivuxolimab changed TCR sequence diversity and led to clonal T-cell expansion. The monotherapy dose-escalation portion (N ≈ 50 patients) of the phase I ivuxolimab trial is reported in the paper. The dose-escalation cohort was about 86% male with a mean age of 60 years, ranging from about 20 to 80. Three dose-escalation patients achieved partial responses, one with hepatocellular carcinoma and two with cutaneous melanoma.

Between the V and J ends, shortened by 4 bases and 10 bases respectively, the junction contains 8 bases. Counted from cysteine to phenylalanine, this CDR3 has 11 amino acids. Only the CDR3 DNA is retained, 33 bases long and in frame from the first base. Via the germline V gene (reference sequence), CDR1 is PRHDT and CDR2 FYEKMQ. Turning to this clone: The antigen this receptor binds is unknown. No much larger clone exists at a distance of one base, and base qualities are not known.

The trial excluded patients who had a history of autoimmune disease or who were on systemic immunosuppression. Peripheral blood for TCR sequencing was collected from all dose cohorts at baseline, on cycle 4 day 1, and on cycle 7 day 1. Samples were obtained from an open-label, multicenter, first-in-human phase I dose-escalation trial of ivuxolimab. The trial enrolled adults with locally advanced or metastatic head and neck squamous cell, hepatocellular, melanoma or renal cell carcinoma. Before TCR sequencing, CD4+ T cells and CD8+ T cells from peripheral blood were sorted into separate populations. For sequencing of the TCRbeta CDR3 region, genomic DNA was extracted from the sorted cells. TCRbeta CDR3 regions were sequenced using the immunoSEQ Assay. TCRdb obtained this table from immuneACCESS and retained in-frame rearrangements with V and J assigned. These tables miss some clones; where compared with another copy, unresolved V genes account for less than half of the shortfall, and the remainder is unexplained. The sample contains about 100,000 clones, approximately 89% of them found a single time. About 0.15% of the sample lies in the top ten.

Overall study results and their limits: Antigen specificity was not determined for the clonally expanded peripheral T cells. At doses from 0.1 to 3.0 mg/kg, clonal expansion was seen in both CD4+ and CD8+ blood T cells between baseline and week 6. In the 0.1-3.0 mg/kg groups, partial responders were among the patients with the lowest normalized peripheral clonal expansion, particularly in CD8+ T cells. On average, CD8+ T cells showed more expanded clones than CD4+ T cells after ivuxolimab. Low levels of normalized T-cell clonal expansion were also seen in some patients who did not respond.

The sample in question was CD4+ or CD8+ T cells sorted from blood, obtained in a trial of the OX40 agonist ivuxolimab. The chain is assembled from TRBV13 and TRBJ2-1; matching of 5 bases hints at TRBD1 as the D gene. This clonotype originated in an adult with an advanced solid tumor such as melanoma, head and neck, liver or kidney cancer. The DNA sequence follows: TGTGCCAGCAGCTCTCGACAGGAGCAGTTCTTC. Translated, this gives CASSSRQEQFF.